The entry that follows covers one TCR beta chain sequence. Its target antigen remains unknown. Qualities for individual bases were not recorded, and no much larger clone is one base off. There are 17 amino acids in the CDR3, from cysteine to phenylalanine inclusive. The DNA shown is the 51-base CDR3, in frame from base 1. The germline V gene encodes CDR1 LGHDT and CDR2 YNNKEL (reference sequence). Germline trimming amounts to 4 bases on V and 1 base on J, with 5 as the count of junction bases outside the gene matches. Samples from volunteer blood donors who had recovered from COVID-19 were contributed by a second Seattle source. The collaborating institutions used their own protocols to collect whole blood in K2EDTA tubes. For TCRbeta analysis, collaborators shipped samples in one of three forms: frozen whole blood, isolated PBMCs, or DNA extracted from either of those sample types. The entry originates in a study of blood T cell repertoires in COVID-19 (dated by TCRdb to 2020 to 2021). Context from the whole study: Collaborator samples came from the United States, Italy and Spain and covered acute and convalescent phases of COVID-19. The prospective study material was composed of cDNA or gDNA derived from T cells, B-cell-depleted T cells, or PBMCs. The dataset comprised deeply sampled blood TCRbeta repertoires from subjects exposed to, actively infected with, or recovered from COVID-19. The repertoires were released in a freely available public database intended as a resource for research on the immune response to SARS-CoV-2. The samples were drawn from the first 160 participants of the ongoing ImmuneRACE study and from 1,254 subjects provided by 6 global collaborators. Nearly every sample came with metadata listing a de-identified subject ID, COVID-19 status, age in years and sex. Where available, HLA class I and class II types were obtained from metadata supplied by the sample provider rather than from assay-based typing.

TCRbeta CDR3 regions were amplified from genomic DNA using the immunoSEQ Assay, a bias-controlled multiplex PCR. From the authors' description of their analysis: The number of nucleated cells in each sample was estimated from the amplification of reference gene primers within the assay. To quantify the absolute abundance of each unique TCRbeta CDR3 rearrangement, sequence reads were collapsed and filtered. For each sample, productive Simpson clonality was calculated as the square root of Simpson's diversity index over productive rearrangements. The table comes from immuneACCESS by way of TCRdb, which keeps in-frame sequences with V and J called. Part of the clones is missing from these tables; in studies checked, under half for an unresolved V gene and the rest for unknown reasons. Clonal size and the V and J genes are those of that table, whereas D and trimming came from the DNA. This sample has 200,000 to 300,000 clones in its table, and around 80% of those were observed once. The top ten constitute 2% to 2.5% of the sample.

General findings and caveats noted by the study authors: Clinical and demographic metadata were provided uncurated, with the amount varying by source and participant.

The TCR sequence derives from a man aged 35 to 55 who had recovered from COVID-19. Recombination joined TRBV3-1 (or the pseudogene TRBV3-2) with TRBJ2-3, with 13 central nucleotides matching TRBD2. Material: peripheral blood. The CDR3 reads as follows: CASSRLAGGLGTDTQYF. The bases are TGTGCCAGCAGCCGACTAGCGGGAGGCTTGGGCACAGATACGCAGTATTTT.